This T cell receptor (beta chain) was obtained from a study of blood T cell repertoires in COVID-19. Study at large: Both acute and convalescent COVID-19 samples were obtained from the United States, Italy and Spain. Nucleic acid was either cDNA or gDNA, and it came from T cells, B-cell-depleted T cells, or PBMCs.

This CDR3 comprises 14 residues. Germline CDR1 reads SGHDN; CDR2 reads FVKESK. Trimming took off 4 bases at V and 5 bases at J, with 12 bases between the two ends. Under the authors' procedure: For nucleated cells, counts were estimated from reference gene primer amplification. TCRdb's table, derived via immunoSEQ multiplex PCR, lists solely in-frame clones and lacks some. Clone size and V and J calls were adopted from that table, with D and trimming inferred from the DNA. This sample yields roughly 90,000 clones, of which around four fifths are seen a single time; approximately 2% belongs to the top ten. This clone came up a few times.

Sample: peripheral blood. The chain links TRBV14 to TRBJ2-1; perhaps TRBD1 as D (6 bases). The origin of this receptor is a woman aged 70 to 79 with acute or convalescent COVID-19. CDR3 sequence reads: CASSRLGADNEQFF. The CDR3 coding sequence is TGTGCCAGCAGCCGTCTGGGGGCCGACAATGAGCAGTTCTTC.